This entry concerns a single T cell receptor beta chain. The CDR3 is 15 amino acids. V was cut by 4 bases and J by 0 bases, with 10 bases left in between. Germline V gene lookup returns CDR1 MGHRA and CDR2 YSYEKL. The sample is drawn from a study of blood T cell repertoires in COVID-19. Per the original data handling: Amplifying reference gene primers gave estimates of nucleated cell counts. TCRdb's table, derived via immunoSEQ multiplex PCR, lists solely in-frame clones and lacks some. V, J and clone size were drawn from that table, and D and trimming were deduced from the DNA. The table lists around 240,000 clones, 70% to 90% of them singletons, with approximately 0.9% in the top ten. Each participant's cohort was designated according to participant-reported clinical history.

The source material was PBMCs or T cells enriched from blood (not recorded which). The sequence derives from a man over 45 who had been exposed to COVID-19. The V gene is TRBV4-1, the J gene TRBJ2-4, with D perhaps matching TRBD2 (7 bases). CDR3 nucleotides: TGCGCCAGCAGCCCCGGGGGGCTAGCCAAAAACATTCAGTACTTC. Its protein is CASSPGGLAKNIQYF.